This T cell receptor beta chain came from a study of blood T cells in healthy people across ages. Per sample, a minimum of 6 million PBMCs were isolated. The authors ran a second PCR of 7 to 11 cycles using a sample-barcoded 5' primer and a J-beta primer mix. MiXCR, applied by TCRdb to the 5' RACE reads, yields one record per CDR3 protein. The sample lists under 2 million distinct CDR3 sequences; roughly 32% were seen once. The CDR3 length is 15 residues. V lost 7 bases to trimming and J lost 0 bases; unmatched junction nucleotides: 5. Germline V CDR1 and CDR2: SGHTA, FQGNSA. Details on this clonotype: What it binds is unknown.

General study points: A roughly linear age-dependent decrease characterized TCR beta diversity per million T cells. When set beside aged donors, long-lived donors presented more naive CD4+ cells and higher diversity.

This TCR was sampled from a woman in her 30s in good health. The specimen sequenced was blood. J is TRBJ2-1 and V is TRBV7-2; the match to TRBD2 covers 8 bases. The CDR3: CASTYSGSSYNEQFF. In DNA form, the CDR3 reads TGTGCCAGCACCTACAGCGGGAGCTCCTACAATGAGCAGTTCTTC.